The clone carrying this TCR beta chain appeared a single time. The antigen is not known. This CDR3 is built from 12 residues. Trimming shortened V by 7 bases and J by 7 bases, and 13 bases separated the two germline ends. Germline CDR1 is MNHNS and CDR2 is SASEGT. The sample's treatment: roughly nine-day PBMC culture with coronavirus spike peptide pools or control peptides (ViraFEST assay). Samples of CD4+ T cells were obtained from the unexposed donor before the COVID-19 pandemic (2011-2018). Following expansion of antigen-specific T cells with peptide pools, ViraFEST then sequenced TCRs. The data stem from a study of vaccination and CD4 T cells after COVID-19. Sequenced with the Oncomine TCR Beta short-read assay was DNA taken from cultured CD4+ T cells. It was from cultured CD4+ T cells that genomic DNA was extracted. TCRdb redid the calling of the PCR reads with MiXCR, one entry per CDR3 protein. Of some 9,000 distinct CDR3 sequences in the sample, about 28% were seen once.

Study-wide findings and caveats: For convalescent patients, 304 of the 307 vaccine-specific clones analyzed were classified as spike mono-reactive.

The source material was CD4+ T cells from blood, cultured in vitro. This TCR derives from a human donor in good health. The genes are TRBV6-1 and TRBJ1-2; D might be TRBD1 (5 bases). The chain's CDR3 is CASTSGTGGYTF. CDR3 nucleotides: TGTGCCAGCACATCAGGGACGGGTGGCTACACCTTC.